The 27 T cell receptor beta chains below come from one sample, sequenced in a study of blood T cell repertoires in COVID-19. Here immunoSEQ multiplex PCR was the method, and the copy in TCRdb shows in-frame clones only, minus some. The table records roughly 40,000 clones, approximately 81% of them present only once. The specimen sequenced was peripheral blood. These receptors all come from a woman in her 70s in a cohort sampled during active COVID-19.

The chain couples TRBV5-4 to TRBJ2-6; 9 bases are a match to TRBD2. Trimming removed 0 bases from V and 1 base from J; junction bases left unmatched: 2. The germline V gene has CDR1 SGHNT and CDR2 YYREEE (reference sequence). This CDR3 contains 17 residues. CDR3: CASSLASGTSGANVLTF. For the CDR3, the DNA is TGTGCCAGCAGCTTGGCTAGCGGGACGTCTGGGGCCAACGTCCTGACTTTC.

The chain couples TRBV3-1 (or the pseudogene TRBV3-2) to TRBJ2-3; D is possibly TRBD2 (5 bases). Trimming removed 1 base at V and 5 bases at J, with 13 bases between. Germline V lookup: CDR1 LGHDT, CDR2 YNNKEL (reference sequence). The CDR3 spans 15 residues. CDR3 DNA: TGTGCCAGCAGCCAAGGGTGGCTAGCATTAGATACGCAGTATTTT. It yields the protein CASSQGWLALDTQYF.

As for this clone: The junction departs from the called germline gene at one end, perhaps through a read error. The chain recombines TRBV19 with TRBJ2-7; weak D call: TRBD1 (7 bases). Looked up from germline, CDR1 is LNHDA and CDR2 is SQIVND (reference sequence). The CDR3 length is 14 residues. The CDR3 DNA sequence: TGTGCCAGTAGTGGAACAGGGGACTCCTACGAGCGGTACTTC. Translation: CASSGTGDSYERYF.

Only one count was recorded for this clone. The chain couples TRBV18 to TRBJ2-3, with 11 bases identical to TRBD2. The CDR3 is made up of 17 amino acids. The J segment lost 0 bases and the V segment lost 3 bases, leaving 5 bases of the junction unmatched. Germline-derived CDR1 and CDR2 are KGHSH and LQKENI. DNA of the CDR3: TGTGCCAGCTCACCGACGGGACTAGCGGTTAGCACAGATACGCAGTATTTT. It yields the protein CASSPTGLAVSTDTQYF. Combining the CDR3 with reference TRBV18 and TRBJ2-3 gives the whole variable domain NAGVMQNPRHLVRRRGQEARLRCSPMKGHSHVYWYRQLPEEGLKFMVYLQKENIIDESGMPKERFSAEFPKEGPSILRIQQVVRGDSAAYFCASSPTGLAVSTDTQYFGPGTRLTVL.

Written as DNA, the CDR3 is TGTGCCAGCAGCGGCGGGCAGGGGGGTTATTACGAGCAGTACTTC. It encodes CASSGGQGGYYEQYF. This rearrangement joins TRBV9 to TRBJ2-7; TRBD1 is a possible D gene (7 bases). With 3 bases removed from V and 4 bases from J, the gap between germline ends came to 17 bases. The CDR3 loop spans 15 amino acids. The V gene's germline CDR1 is SGDLS and CDR2 YYNGEE.

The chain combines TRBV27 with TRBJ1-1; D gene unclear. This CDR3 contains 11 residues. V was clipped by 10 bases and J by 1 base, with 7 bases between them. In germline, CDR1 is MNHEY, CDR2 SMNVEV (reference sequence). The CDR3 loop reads CATRENTEAFF. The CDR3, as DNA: TGTGCCACCCGGGAGAACACTGAAGCTTTCTTT.

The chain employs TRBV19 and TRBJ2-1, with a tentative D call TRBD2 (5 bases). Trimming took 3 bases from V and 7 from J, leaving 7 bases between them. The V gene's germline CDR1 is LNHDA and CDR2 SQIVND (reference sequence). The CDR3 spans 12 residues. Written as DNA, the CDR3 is TGTGCCAGTAGTATGCGGGTAAATGAGCAGTTCTTC. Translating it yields CASSMRVNEQFF.

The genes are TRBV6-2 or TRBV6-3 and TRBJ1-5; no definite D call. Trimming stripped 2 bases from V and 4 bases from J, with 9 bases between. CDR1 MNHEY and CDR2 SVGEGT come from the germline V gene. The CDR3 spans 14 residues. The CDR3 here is CASSYLARNQPQHF. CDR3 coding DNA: TGTGCCAGCAGTTACCTGGCCAGAAATCAGCCCCAGCATTTT.

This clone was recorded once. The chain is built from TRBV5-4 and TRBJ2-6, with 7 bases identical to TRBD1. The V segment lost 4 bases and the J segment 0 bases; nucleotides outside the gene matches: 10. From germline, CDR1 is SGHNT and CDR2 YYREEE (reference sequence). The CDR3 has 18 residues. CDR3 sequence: CASSPHSGTVSGANVLTF. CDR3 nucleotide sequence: TGTGCCAGCAGCCCTCATTCCGGGACAGTCTCTGGGGCCAACGTCCTGACTTTC.

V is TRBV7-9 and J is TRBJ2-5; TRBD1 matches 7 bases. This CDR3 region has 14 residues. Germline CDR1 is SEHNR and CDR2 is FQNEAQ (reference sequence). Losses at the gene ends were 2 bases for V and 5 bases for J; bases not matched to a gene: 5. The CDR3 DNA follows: TGTGCCAGCAGCTTATACAGGGGTGTGGAGACCCAGTACTTC. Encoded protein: CASSLYRGVETQYF.

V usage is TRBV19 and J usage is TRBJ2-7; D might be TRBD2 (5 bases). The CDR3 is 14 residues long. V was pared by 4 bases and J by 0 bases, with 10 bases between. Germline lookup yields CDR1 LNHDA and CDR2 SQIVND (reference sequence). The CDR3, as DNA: TGTGCCAGTAGTACCGCCCGGGACTCCTACGAGCAGTACTTC. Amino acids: CASSTARDSYEQYF. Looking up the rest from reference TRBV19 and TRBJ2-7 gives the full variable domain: DGGITQSPKYLFRKEGQNVTLSCEQNLNHDAMYWYRQDPGQGLRLIYYSQIVNDFQKGDIAEGYSVSREKKESFPLTVTSAQKNPTAFYLCASSTARDSYEQYFGPGTRLTVT.

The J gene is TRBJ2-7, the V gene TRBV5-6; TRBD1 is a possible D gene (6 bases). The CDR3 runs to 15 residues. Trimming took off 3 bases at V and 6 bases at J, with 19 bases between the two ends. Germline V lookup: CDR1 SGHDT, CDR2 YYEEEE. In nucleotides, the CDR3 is TGTGCCAGCAGCTCCAGGGGCAGGAGCCTTGGCGAGCAGTACTTC. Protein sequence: CASSSRGRSLGEQYF.

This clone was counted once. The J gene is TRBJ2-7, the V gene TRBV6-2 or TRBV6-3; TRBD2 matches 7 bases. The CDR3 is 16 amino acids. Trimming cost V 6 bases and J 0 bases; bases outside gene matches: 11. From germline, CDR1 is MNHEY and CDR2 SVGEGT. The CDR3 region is CASSRASGRFSYEQYF. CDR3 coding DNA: TGTGCCAGCAGCCGTGCTAGCGGAAGATTCTCCTACGAGCAGTACTTC.

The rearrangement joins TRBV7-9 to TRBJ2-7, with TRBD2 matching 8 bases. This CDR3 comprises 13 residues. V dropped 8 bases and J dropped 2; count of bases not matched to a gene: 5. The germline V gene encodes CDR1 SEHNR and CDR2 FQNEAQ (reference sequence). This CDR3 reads CASRAGATYEQYF. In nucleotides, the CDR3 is TGTGCCAGCCGAGCGGGGGCTACCTACGAGCAGTACTTC.

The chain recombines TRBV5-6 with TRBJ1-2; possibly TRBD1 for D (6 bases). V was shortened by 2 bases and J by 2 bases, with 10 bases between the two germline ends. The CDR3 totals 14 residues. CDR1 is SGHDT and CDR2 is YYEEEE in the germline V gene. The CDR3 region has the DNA TGTGCCAGCAGCTTCGGACAGCTAAACTATGGCTACACCTTC. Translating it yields CASSFGQLNYGYTF.

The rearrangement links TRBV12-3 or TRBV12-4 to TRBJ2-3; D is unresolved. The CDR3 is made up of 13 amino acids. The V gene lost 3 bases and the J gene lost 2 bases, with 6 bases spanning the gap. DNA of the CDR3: TGTGCCAGCAGTTTTAGCCTCACAGATACGCAGTATTTT. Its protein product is CASSFSLTDTQYF.

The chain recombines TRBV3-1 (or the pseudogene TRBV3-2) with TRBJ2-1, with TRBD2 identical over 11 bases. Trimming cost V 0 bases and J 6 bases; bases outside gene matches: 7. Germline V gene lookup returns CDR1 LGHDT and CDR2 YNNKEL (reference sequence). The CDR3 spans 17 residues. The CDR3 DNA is TGTGCCAGCAGCCAAGAACGGAGACTAGCGGGATTCAATGAGCAGTTCTTC. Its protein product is CASSQERRLAGFNEQFF.

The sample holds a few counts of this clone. In DNA form, the CDR3 reads TGTGCCAGCAGGGACACAGGGTTCTCTGGAAACACCATATATTTT. Translated, it gives CASRDTGFSGNTIYF. The chain employs TRBV2 and TRBJ1-3, with a tentative D call TRBD1 (6 bases). The germline V gene encodes CDR1 SNHLY and CDR2 FYNNEI. This CDR3 has 15 amino acids. The germline V and J ends were trimmed by 6 bases and 0 bases, with 12 bases remaining between them.

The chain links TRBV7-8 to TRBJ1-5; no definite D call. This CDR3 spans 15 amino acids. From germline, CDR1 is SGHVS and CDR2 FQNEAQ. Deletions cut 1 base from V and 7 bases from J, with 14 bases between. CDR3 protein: CASSLGSRFRQPQHF. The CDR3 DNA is TGTGCCAGCAGCTTAGGGTCCAGGTTTAGACAGCCCCAGCATTTT.

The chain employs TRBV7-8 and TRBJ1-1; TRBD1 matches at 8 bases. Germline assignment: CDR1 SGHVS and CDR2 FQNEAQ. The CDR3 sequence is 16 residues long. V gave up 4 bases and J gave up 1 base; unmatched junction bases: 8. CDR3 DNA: TGTGCCAGCAGCTCGCTCTCAGGGGGCTCGAACACTGAAGCTTTCTTT. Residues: CASSSLSGGSNTEAFF.

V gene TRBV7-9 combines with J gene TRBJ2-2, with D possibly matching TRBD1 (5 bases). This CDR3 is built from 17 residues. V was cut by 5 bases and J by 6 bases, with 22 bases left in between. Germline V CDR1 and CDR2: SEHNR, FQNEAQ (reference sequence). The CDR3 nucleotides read TGTGCCAGCAGCCCGACAGACCTCCCTGTTGTCGCCGGGGAGCTGTTTTTT. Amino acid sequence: CASSPTDLPVVAGELFF.

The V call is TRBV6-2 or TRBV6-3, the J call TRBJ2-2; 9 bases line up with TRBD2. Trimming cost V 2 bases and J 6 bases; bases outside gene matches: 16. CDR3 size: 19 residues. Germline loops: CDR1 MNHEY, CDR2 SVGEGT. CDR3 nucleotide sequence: TGTGCCAGCAGTTACCCGACTTGGGGTAGCGGGAGTAAGGCCGGGGAGCTGTTTTTT. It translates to CASSYPTWGSGSKAGELFF.

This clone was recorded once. CDR3 residues: CASSPGQGQYSNQPQHF. Written as DNA, the CDR3 is TGTGCCAGCAGTCCTGGACAGGGCCAATATAGCAATCAGCCCCAGCATTTT. The rearrangement uses TRBV6-6 and TRBJ1-5, with 8 bases aligning to TRBD1. The CDR3 covers 17 residues. Losses at the gene ends were 5 bases for V and 0 bases for J; bases not matched to a gene: 9. The germline V gene encodes CDR1 MNHNY and CDR2 SVGAGI (reference sequence).

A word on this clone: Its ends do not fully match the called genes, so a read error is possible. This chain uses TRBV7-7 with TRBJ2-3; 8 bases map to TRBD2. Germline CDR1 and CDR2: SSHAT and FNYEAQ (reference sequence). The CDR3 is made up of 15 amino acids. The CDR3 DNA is TGTGCTAGCAGCTCCACACTAGCGGCAACAGATACGCAGTATTTT. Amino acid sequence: CASSSTLAATDTQYF.

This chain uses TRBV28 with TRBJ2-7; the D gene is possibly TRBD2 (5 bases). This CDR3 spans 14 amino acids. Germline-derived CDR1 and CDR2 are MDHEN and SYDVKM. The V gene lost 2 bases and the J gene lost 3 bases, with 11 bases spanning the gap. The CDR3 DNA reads TGTGCCAGCAGTTTACGGCGGGCCCGCTACGAGCAGTACTTC. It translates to CASSLRRARYEQYF.

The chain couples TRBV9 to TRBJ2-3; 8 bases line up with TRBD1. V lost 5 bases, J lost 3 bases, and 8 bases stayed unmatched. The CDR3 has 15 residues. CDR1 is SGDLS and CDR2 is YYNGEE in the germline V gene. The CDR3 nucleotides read TGTGCCAGCAGGGGCGGACAGGGCCCGACAGATACGCAGTATTTT. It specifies CASRGGQGPTDTQYF.

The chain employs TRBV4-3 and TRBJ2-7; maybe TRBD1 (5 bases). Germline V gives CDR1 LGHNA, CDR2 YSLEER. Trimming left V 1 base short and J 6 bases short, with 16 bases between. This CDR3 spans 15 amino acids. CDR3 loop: CASSQVSGSQGEQYF. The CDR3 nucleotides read TGCGCCAGCAGCCAAGTTTCCGGGTCCCAGGGCGAGCAGTACTTC.